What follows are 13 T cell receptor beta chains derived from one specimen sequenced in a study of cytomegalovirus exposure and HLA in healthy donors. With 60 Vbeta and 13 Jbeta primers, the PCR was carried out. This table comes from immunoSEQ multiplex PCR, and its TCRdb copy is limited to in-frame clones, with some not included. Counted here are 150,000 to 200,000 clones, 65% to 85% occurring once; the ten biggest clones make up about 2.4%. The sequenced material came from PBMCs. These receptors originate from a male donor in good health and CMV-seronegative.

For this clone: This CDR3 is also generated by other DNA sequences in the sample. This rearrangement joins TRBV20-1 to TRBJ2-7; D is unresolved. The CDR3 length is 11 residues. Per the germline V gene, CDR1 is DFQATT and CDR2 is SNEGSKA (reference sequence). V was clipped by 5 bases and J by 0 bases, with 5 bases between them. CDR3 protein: CSARDSYEQYF. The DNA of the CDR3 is TGCAGTGCTCGCGACTCCTACGAGCAGTACTTC.

The CDR3 reads CASSADTDTQYF. DNA for the CDR3: TGTGCCAGCAGCGCAGACACAGATACGCAGTATTTT. This rearrangement joins TRBV7-9 to TRBJ2-3; D not resolved. The CDR3 loop spans 12 amino acids. The V end lost 5 bases, the J end lost 2 bases, and 5 bases lay between the germline ends. Germline values: CDR1 SEHNR, CDR2 FQNEAQ (reference sequence).

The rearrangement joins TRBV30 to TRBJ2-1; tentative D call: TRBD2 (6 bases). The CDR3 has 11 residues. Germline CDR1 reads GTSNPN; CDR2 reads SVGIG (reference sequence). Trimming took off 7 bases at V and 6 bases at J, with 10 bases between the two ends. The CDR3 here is CASGLINEQFF. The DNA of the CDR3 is TGTGCCTCGGGACTGATCAATGAGCAGTTCTTC.

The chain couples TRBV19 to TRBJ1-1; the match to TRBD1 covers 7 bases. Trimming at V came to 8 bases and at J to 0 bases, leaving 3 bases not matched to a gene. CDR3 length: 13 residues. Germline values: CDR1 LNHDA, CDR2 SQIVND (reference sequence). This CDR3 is CASLQGLNTEAFF. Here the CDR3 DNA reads TGTGCCAGTCTACAGGGGTTGAACACTGAAGCTTTCTTT.

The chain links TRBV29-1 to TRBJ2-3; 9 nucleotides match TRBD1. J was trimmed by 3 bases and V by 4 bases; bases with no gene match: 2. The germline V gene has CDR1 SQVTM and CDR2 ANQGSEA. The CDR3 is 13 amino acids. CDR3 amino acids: CSVGDRVTDTQYF. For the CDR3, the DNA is TGCAGCGTTGGGGACAGGGTAACAGATACGCAGTATTTT.

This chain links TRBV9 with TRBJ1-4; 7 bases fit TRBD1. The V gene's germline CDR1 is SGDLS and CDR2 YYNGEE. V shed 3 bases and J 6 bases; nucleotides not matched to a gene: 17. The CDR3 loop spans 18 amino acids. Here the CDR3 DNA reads TGTGCCAGCAGCGACCCAGGAACCTCGGACAGGCGTTATGAAAAACTGTTTTTT. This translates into CASSDPGTSDRRYEKLFF.

In DNA form, the CDR3 reads TGTGCCAGCAGCCCTAGTCAAGCCGAGACAACTAATGAAAAACTGTTTTTT. This gives the protein CASSPSQAETTNEKLFF. This chain uses TRBV7-9 with TRBJ1-4; D unclear. V lost 5 bases and J 0 bases, leaving 16 bases between the germline ends. Germline CDR1 reads SEHNR; CDR2 reads FQNEAQ (reference sequence). CDR3 size: 17 residues. The full variable domain, in which reference TRBV7-9 and TRBJ1-4 provide the parts outside the CDR3, is DTGVSQNPRHKITKRGQNVTFRCDPISEHNRLYWYRQTLGQGPEFLTYFQNEAQLEKSRLLSDRFSAERPKGSFSTLEIQRTEQGDSAMYLCASSPSQAETTNEKLFFGSGTQLSVL.

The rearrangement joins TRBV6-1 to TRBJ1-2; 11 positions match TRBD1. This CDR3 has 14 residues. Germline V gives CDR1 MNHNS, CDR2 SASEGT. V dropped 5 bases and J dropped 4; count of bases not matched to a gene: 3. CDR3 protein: CASSSGQGVYGYTF. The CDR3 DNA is TGTGCCAGCAGTTCGGGACAGGGGGTCTATGGCTACACCTTC.

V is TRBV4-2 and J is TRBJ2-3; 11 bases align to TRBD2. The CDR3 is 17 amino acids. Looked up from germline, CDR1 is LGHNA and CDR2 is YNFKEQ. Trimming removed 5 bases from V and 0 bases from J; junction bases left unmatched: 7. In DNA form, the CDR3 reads TGTGCCAGCAGCTTACCGACTAGCGGGACTAGCACAGATACGCAGTATTTT. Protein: CASSLPTSGTSTDTQYF.

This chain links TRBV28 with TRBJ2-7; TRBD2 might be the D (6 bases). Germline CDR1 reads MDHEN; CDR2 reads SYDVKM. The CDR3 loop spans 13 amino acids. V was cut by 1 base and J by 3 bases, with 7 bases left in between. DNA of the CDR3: TGTGCCAGCAGTTTATTGCGGGGCTACGAGCAGTACTTC. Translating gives CASSLLRGYEQYF.

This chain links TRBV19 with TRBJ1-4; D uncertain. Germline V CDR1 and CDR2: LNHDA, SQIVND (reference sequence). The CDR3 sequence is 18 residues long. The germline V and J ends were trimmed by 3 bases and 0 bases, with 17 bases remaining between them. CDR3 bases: TGTGCCAGTAGTATCCTATTCCTAGGCGGGACAACTAATGAAAAACTGTTTTTT. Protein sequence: CASSILFLGGTTNEKLFF.

CDR3 bases: TGTGCCAGCAGTATGGACAATTCTGGAAACACCATATATTTT. Protein: CASSMDNSGNTIYF. The V gene is TRBV6-1, the J gene TRBJ1-3; D perhaps matches TRBD1 (5 bases). Trimming took 5 bases from V and 1 from J, leaving 9 bases between them. Germline CDR1 reads MNHNS; CDR2 reads SASEGT. The CDR3 spans 14 residues.

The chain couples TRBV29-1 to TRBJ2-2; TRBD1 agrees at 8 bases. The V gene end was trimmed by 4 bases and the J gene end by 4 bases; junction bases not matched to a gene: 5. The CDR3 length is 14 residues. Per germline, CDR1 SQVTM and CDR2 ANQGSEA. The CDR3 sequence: CSVAGGAGTGELFF. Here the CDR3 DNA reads TGCAGCGTTGCAGGGGGCGCGGGCACCGGGGAGCTGTTTTTT.